This passage covers 6 T cell receptor delta chains from one sample sequenced in a study of γδ T cells in repeated Plasmodium falciparum infection. TCRdb redid the clone calls on the multiplex PCR reads with CATT. The repertoire consists of around 89,000 delta-chain clones, with more than 1.4% occurring once and the leading ten covering roughly 8.1%. Bulk repertoires came from Vgamma9/Vdelta2+ or Vdelta2-negative gammadelta T cells flow-sorted from PBMC. Sequenced input: gamma-delta T cells from blood. The receptors shown here come from a pool of human donors (malaria-infected and uninfected, not separated).

Comments on this clone: A read error likely explains why the TCRdb protein, taken from a much larger clone, differs from this DNA's translation at residue 9; the protein shown is translated from the DNA. The chain employs TRDV1 and TRDJ1; maybe TRDD3 (5 bases). V dropped 5 bases and J dropped 8 bases, with 18 bases sitting between them. The CDR3 is 14 amino acids. In germline, CDR1 is TSWWSYY, CDR2 QGS. The CDR3 nucleotides read TGTGCTCTTGGGATACGCCCCCCAAGCTCCAAACTCATCTTT. Translated, it gives CALGIRPPSSKLIF.

Details on this clone: For this DNA, TCRdb reports the protein of a much larger clone, which diverges at residue 13, most likely from a read error; the protein presented here is translated directly from the DNA. The chain employs TRDV2 and TRDJ1, with D possibly matching TRDD3 (6 bases). No J gene was available from TCRdb, and it was assigned here by a germline match of the DNA. The CDR3 loop spans 16 amino acids. Germline assignment: CDR1 GEAIGNYY and CDR2 EKD. CDR3 in DNA: TGTGCCTGTGACCCCCTGGGGTTTAAGTACACCGATGAACTCATCTTT. This codes for CACDPLGFKYTDELIF.

As for this clone: The translation of this DNA and the TCRdb protein of a much larger clone differ at residue 13, probably owing to a read error; the protein shown here is translated from the DNA. V gene TRDV1 was called; the J gene was not; TRDD3 is the table's D call, not checked against the DNA. Per the germline V gene, CDR1 is TSWWSYY and CDR2 is QGS. The CDR3 spans 15 residues. This CDR3 reads CALGELPRHWGIPIF. As DNA, the CDR3 is TGTGCTCTTGGGGAACTACCCCGTCACTGGGGGATACCCATCTTT.

V and J are TRDV2 and TRDJ1; maybe TRDD3 (5 bases). The J gene, left out of TCRdb, was set here by checking the DNA against germline. Germline V lookup: CDR1 GEAIGNYY, CDR2 EKD. V lost 1 base, J lost 3 bases, and 14 bases lay in between. The CDR3 has 15 residues. CDR3 in DNA: TGTGCCTGTGACACTTGGGCCATACGGGCCGATAAACTCATCTTT. Protein sequence: CACDTWAIRADKLIF.

This clone was detected only a few times. The TCRdb protein, from a much larger clone, departs from this DNA's translation at residue 12, likely by read error; the protein shown derives from the DNA. The chain is built from TRDV1 and TRDJ1; D is unresolved. The V and J ends lost 0 bases and 7 bases respectively, with 24 bases between them. The CDR3 contains 18 residues. Per germline, CDR1 TSWWSYY and CDR2 QGS. The CDR3, as DNA: TGTGCTCTTGGGGAACTTTTCCCCATTCCGGGCGGATCTGGTAAACTCATCTTT. Its protein is CALGELFPIPGGSGKLIF.

As regards this clone: The mismatch at residue 8 between this DNA's translation and the TCRdb protein of a much larger clone likely reflects a read error; the protein shown is translated from the DNA. The chain uses TRDV3 and TRDJ1; weak D call: TRDD2 (6 bases). The V end lost 4 bases, the J end lost 6 bases, and 27 bases lay between the germline ends. Germline loops: CDR1 TVYSNPD, CDR2 GDNSRS (reference sequence). CDR3 length equals 16 residues. CDR3 residues: CASPTAWVIGWHKLIF. The DNA for the CDR3 is TGTGCCTCTCCTACGGCCTGGGTGATAGGCTGGCATAAACTCATCTTT. The variable domain in full, completed from reference TRDV3 and TRDJ1, reads CDKVTQSSPDQTVASGSEVVLLCTYDTVYSNPDLFWYRIRPDYSFQFVFYGDNSRSEGADFTQGRFSVKHILTQKAFHLVISPVRTEDSATYYCASPTAWVIGWHKLIFGKGTRVTVEP.